These 28 T cell receptor delta chains were sequenced from one sample in a study of human gamma delta and Vdelta1 T cells. TCRdb repeated clone calling on the PCR reads with CATT. The table shows around 4,000 delta-chain clones, with roughly a quarter occurring only once. The sequenced sample was naive CD27+ Vdelta1 gamma-delta T cells from blood. These receptors were collected from a human donor in good health.

This clone was detected only once. This rearrangement joins TRDV1 to TRDJ1; D is possibly TRDD2 (5 bases). The germline gives CDR1 TSWWSYY, CDR2 QGS. This CDR3 region has 18 residues. V was trimmed by 2 bases and J by 0 bases, leaving 19 bases between them. CDR3 amino acids: CALGERFPPASYTDKLIF. The CDR3 DNA sequence: TGTGCTCTTGGGGAAAGATTTCCTCCTGCATCGTACACCGATAAACTCATCTTT.

This clone was seen just once. The same CDR3 can be traced to other DNA sequences in this sample. J is TRDJ1 and V is TRDV1, with 9 nucleotides matching TRDD3. The CDR3 has 17 amino acids. Looked up from germline, CDR1 is TSWWSYY and CDR2 is QGS. The ends lost 4 bases at V and 0 bases at J; junction bases unmatched: 9. In DNA, the CDR3 is TGTGCTCTTGGGGGACGAATAGCTGGGGGATACACCGATAAACTCATCTTT. Amino acid sequence: CALGGRIAGGYTDKLIF.

As regards this clone: This likely stems from a read error, as it lies one base from a far larger clone. Additional DNA sequences in this sample encode the identical CDR3. This sequence joins TRDV1 and TRDJ1; 8 bases align to TRDD3. The J segment lost 0 bases and the V segment lost 0 bases, leaving 15 bases of the junction unmatched. The CDR3 runs to 20 residues. Looked up from germline, CDR1 is TSWWSYY and CDR2 is QGS. CDR3 sequence reads: CALGELHPTGGSSYTDKLIF. DNA of the CDR3: TGTGCTCTTGGGGAACTACACCCAACTGGGGGGTCCTCGTACACCGATAAACTCATCTTT.

Sample share makes this clone medium-sized. V gene TRDV1 combines with J gene TRDJ1; D unresolved. The CDR3 contains 21 residues. V was pared by 0 bases and J by 0 bases, with 26 bases between. CDR1 and CDR2 (germline): TSWWSYY, QGS. The CDR3 is CALGELNPPRALSINTDKLIF. The CDR3 DNA reads as TGTGCTCTTGGGGAACTTAATCCCCCGCGGGCCCTCTCCATTAACACCGATAAACTCATCTTT.

V is TRDV1 and J is TRDJ2; 9 nucleotides align to TRDD3. Per the germline V gene, CDR1 is TSWWSYY and CDR2 is QGS. V was clipped by 3 bases and J by 0 bases; unmatched bases: 14. The CDR3 sequence is 20 residues long. This CDR3 reads CALGEQGIRQSVTLTAQLFF. In DNA, the CDR3 is TGTGCTCTTGGGGAGCAGGGGATACGCCAGAGTGTAACTTTGACAGCACAACTCTTCTTT.

The rearrangement joins TRDV1 to TRDJ1, with D possibly TRDD3 on 6 matching bases. V was shortened by 0 bases and J by 1 base, with 27 bases between the two germline ends. Germline V CDR1 and CDR2: TSWWSYY, QGS. The CDR3 spans 21 residues. Written as DNA, the CDR3 is TGTGCTCTTGGGGAACTAGTTAGGGCCACTAGCGATTGGGGATCCACCGATAAACTCATCTTT. Translation gives CALGELVRATSDWGSTDKLIF.

As for this clone: One base separates it from a far larger clone, so it is likely a read error. Other DNA sequences within the sample encode an identical CDR3. The rearrangement joins TRDV1 to TRDJ1; 9 bases agree with TRDD2. This CDR3 has 25 amino acids. The trim removed 4 bases at V and 0 bases at J, leaving 33 bases unmatched. The germline gives CDR1 TSWWSYY, CDR2 QGS. CDR3 loop: CALGGISALAFLRLGPLDNTDKLIF. The CDR3 DNA follows: TGTGCTCTTGGGGGCATATCAGCCCTGGCCTTCCTACGTTTAGGGCCCCTGGATAACACCGATAAACTCATCTTT.

This rearrangement joins TRDV1 to TRDJ2, with 8 positions matching TRDD3. Germline loops: CDR1 TSWWSYY, CDR2 QGS. This CDR3 contains 19 residues. V shed 1 base, J shed 1 base, and the junction held 11 bases outside the gene matches. The CDR3: CALGEPLVLGADLTAQLFF. CDR3 sequence (DNA): TGTGCTCTTGGGGAACCGCTGGTACTGGGGGCCGATTTGACAGCACAACTCTTCTTT.

This clone has more than one count but fewer than ten. The chain links TRDV1 to TRDJ1, with 12 bases fitting TRDD3. Germline CDR1 reads TSWWSYY; CDR2 reads QGS. V lost 3 bases and J lost 5; bases outside the gene matches: 25. The CDR3 consists of 22 residues. The CDR3 region has the DNA TGTGCTCTTGGGGAGGGGGTGTCCTACCCCTTTGGCTGGGGGATACGCGGGGATAAACTCATCTTT. This encodes CALGEGVSYPFGWGIRGDKLIF.

This chain connects TRDV1 to TRDJ1, with a possible D match to TRDD2 (9 bases). CDR3 length: 24 amino acids. V was trimmed by 5 bases and J by 0 bases, leaving 40 bases between them. Germline V gene lookup returns CDR1 TSWWSYY and CDR2 QGS. The CDR3 is CALGLPSLPTACAGGVQYTDKLIF. The CDR3 DNA reads as TGTGCTCTTGGGTTACCCTCCCTTCCTACCGCTTGTGCTGGGGGAGTCCAGTACACCGATAAACTCATCTTT.

The chain carries TRDV1 and TRDJ1; 8 bases match TRDD3. V lost 2 bases, J lost 0 bases, and 14 bases stayed unmatched. The CDR3 loop spans 19 amino acids. CDR1 and CDR2 from the germline V gene are TSWWSYY and QGS. The CDR3 loop is CALGEKNLLLGVYTDKLIF. Written as DNA, the CDR3 is TGTGCTCTTGGGGAAAAAAACCTCCTACTGGGGGTCTACACCGATAAACTCATCTTT.

Concerning this clone itself: For this DNA, TCRdb reports the protein of a much larger clone, which diverges at residue 16, most likely from a read error; the protein presented here is translated directly from the DNA. The chain has TRDV2 and TRDJ1, with 13 positions matching TRDD3. In germline, CDR1 is GEAIGNYY, CDR2 EKD. CDR3 length equals 19 residues. CDR3 in amino acids: CACDLELGDTLADTDELIF. CDR3 nucleotide sequence: TGTGCCTGTGACCTAGAACTGGGGGATACGTTGGCCGACACCGATGAACTCATCTTT.

The gene calls are TRDV1 and TRDJ1; D is uncertain. This CDR3 spans 15 amino acids. V lost 6 bases and J 9 bases, leaving 23 bases between the germline ends. Germline CDR1 TSWWSYY, CDR2 QGS. CDR3 sequence reads: CALGLFGSKRRELIF. The CDR3, as DNA: TGTGCTCTTGGCCTGTTCGGGTCCAAACGCAGGGAACTCATCTTT.

V gene TRDV1 combines with J gene TRDJ1; 9 bases align to TRDD3. V was clipped by 2 bases and J by 10 bases; unmatched bases: 29. The CDR3 sequence is 21 residues long. CDR1 TSWWSYY and CDR2 QGS come from the germline V gene. The CDR3 protein is CALGEKARTYWGSPGGCGLIF. The DNA for the CDR3 is TGTGCTCTTGGGGAAAAGGCCCGGACTTACTGGGGGAGCCCAGGGGGGTGTGGACTCATCTTT.

On this clone: The TCRdb protein, from a much larger clone, departs from this DNA's translation at residue 17, likely by read error; the protein shown derives from the DNA. This chain joins TRDV1 and TRDJ1; 9 bases line up with TRDD3. Germline V CDR1 and CDR2: TSWWSYY, QGS. The CDR3 is made up of 20 amino acids. CDR3 DNA sequence: TGTGCTCTTGGGGCCCCCACTCTCAAGTACTGGGGGAGGTACACCGATCAACTCATCTTT. Translating gives CALGAPTLKYWGRYTDQLIF.

The rearrangement links TRDV1 to TRDJ1; 11 bases are shared with TRDD3. The V gene's germline CDR1 is TSWWSYY and CDR2 QGS. This CDR3 is 24 amino acids long. The ends lost 1 base at V and 0 bases at J; junction bases unmatched: 25. The CDR3 loop reads CALGERGPGPDLGGYEVYTDKLIF. DNA for the CDR3: TGTGCTCTTGGGGAACGGGGACCCGGCCCCGATCTTGGGGGATACGAAGTGTACACCGATAAACTCATCTTT.

The table lists this clone with a few counts. This chain connects TRDV1 to TRDJ1; weak D call: TRDD2 (6 bases). In germline, CDR1 is TSWWSYY, CDR2 QGS. V lost 1 base to trimming and J lost 2 bases, with 29 bases between them. The CDR3 runs 21 residues. This chain's CDR3 is CALGEHSPSGLPRTGTDKLIF. The CDR3 coding sequence is TGTGCTCTTGGGGAACACTCGCCTTCCGGCCTCCCGAGAACGGGGACCGATAAACTCATCTTT.

Note on this clone: A junction end diverges from the germline sequence, so it may reflect a read error. The chain employs TRDV1 and TRDJ1; 12 nucleotides match TRDD3. The CDR3 consists of 19 residues. Germline values: CDR1 TSWWSYY, CDR2 QGS. This CDR3 reads CALGELHPYWGIHADKLIF. Here the CDR3 DNA reads TGTGCTCTTGGGGAACTGCACCCGTACTGGGGGATACACGCCGATAAACTTATCTTT.

As concerns this clone: Other DNA sequences in this specimen translate into the identical CDR3. The rearrangement joins TRDV1 to TRDJ1; 8 bases are a match to TRDD3. Germline CDR1 is TSWWSYY and CDR2 is QGS. The CDR3 consists of 23 residues. With V trimmed by 3 bases and J by 2 bases, 29 bases remained unmatched. CDR3: CALGEHIPNPLYWGSRWTDKLIF. CDR3 DNA sequence: TGTGCTCTTGGGGAGCACATTCCTAATCCTCTATACTGGGGGTCGAGATGGACCGATAAACTCATCTTT.

The chain carries TRDV1 and TRDJ1; D may be TRDD2 or TRDD3 (9 bases each). The CDR3 runs 21 residues. The V gene lost 4 bases and the J gene lost 0 bases, with 30 bases spanning the gap. Germline V gives CDR1 TSWWSYY, CDR2 QGS. CDR3 DNA: TGTGCTCTTGGGGGAGCTCCTTCCTACGTACTGGGGGACAGATACACCGATAAACTCATCTTT. Translation gives CALGGAPSYVLGDRYTDKLIF.

The chain joins TRDV2 to TRDJ1, with D unclear. Trimming shortened V by 6 bases and J by 7 bases, and 8 bases separated the two germline ends. This CDR3 contains 10 residues. CDR1 and CDR2 from the germline V gene are GEAIGNYY and EKD. The CDR3: CACSWRKLIF. The CDR3 DNA is TGTGCCTGTTCGTGGCGTAAACTCATCTTT.

This clone was found a few times. J is TRDJ1 and V is TRDV1; 13 nucleotides align to TRDD3. The CDR3 length is 21 residues. The junction had 23 bases not matched to a gene; V was cut back by 0 bases and J by 10 bases. Per germline, CDR1 TSWWSYY and CDR2 QGS. The CDR3: CALGELEGTYWGIRRPCRLIF. Here the CDR3 DNA reads TGTGCTCTTGGGGAACTAGAGGGAACCTACTGGGGGATACGCCGCCCCTGTAGACTCATCTTT.

The genes are TRDV1 and TRDJ1; TRDD3 agrees at 7 bases. The CDR3 length is 22 residues. V lost 0 bases and J lost 0; bases outside the gene matches: 22. Per the germline V gene, CDR1 is TSWWSYY and CDR2 is QGS. CDR3: CALGELVRPTSGIGGYTDKLIF. CDR3 nucleotides: TGTGCTCTTGGGGAACTAGTTAGACCAACTTCGGGAATAGGGGGATACACCGATAAACTCATCTTT.

This clone occurred a few times. V and J are TRDV1 and TRDJ1; tentatively, D is TRDD2 or TRDD3 (7 bases each). Trimming removed 1 base at V and 3 bases at J, with 33 bases between. Germline lookup yields CDR1 TSWWSYY and CDR2 QGS. The CDR3 contains 22 residues. DNA for the CDR3: TGTGCTCTTGGGGAACGGGGTTTCCTACGTTTGGGGATAAGGGGCCCCCCCGATAAACTCATCTTT. Translating it yields CALGERGFLRLGIRGPPDKLIF.

This clone was seen only a few times. This chain links TRDV2 with TRDJ1, with 8 positions matching TRDD3. Germline-derived CDR1 and CDR2 are GEAIGNYY and EKD. J gave up 11 bases and V 7 bases, and 11 bases lay outside the gene matches. The CDR3 extends over 12 amino acids. Here the CDR3 DNA reads TGTGCCTGCTGTACTGGGGGCCACTTTCTCATCTTT. It codes for CACCTGGHFLIF.

This chain uses TRDV1 with TRDJ1; 8 bases match TRDD3. The CDR3 spans 20 residues. The V and J ends lost 1 base and 0 bases, in that order; junction bases with no gene match: 16. Germline V gene sequence: CDR1 TSWWSYY, CDR2 QGS. The CDR3 loop reads CALGEPYVWGIPRNTDKLIF. In DNA, the CDR3 is TGTGCTCTTGGGGAACCCTACGTATGGGGGATTCCGCGTAACACCGATAAACTCATCTTT.

This clone was counted a few times. A far larger clone is off by one base, so a read error is likely. The sample holds other DNA sequences that translate to the same CDR3. The V call is TRDV1, the J call TRDJ1; D gene uncertain. The CDR3 extends over 16 amino acids. V was trimmed by 5 bases and J by 6 bases, leaving 22 bases between them. Germline V lookup: CDR1 TSWWSYY, CDR2 QGS. DNA of the CDR3: TGTGCTCTTGGGAGGAGCCGGAAGTCTGTCCATAATAAACTCATCTTT. As protein: CALGRSRKSVHNKLIF.

This sequence joins TRDV1 and TRDJ1; TRDD3 matches at 9 bases. Germline V CDR1 and CDR2: TSWWSYY, QGS. CDR3 length: 18 residues. The ends lost 1 base at V and 4 bases at J; junction bases unmatched: 13. The CDR3 protein is CALGEPVFYGWGIDKLIF. In DNA, the CDR3 is TGTGCTCTTGGGGAACCAGTCTTTTACGGCTGGGGGATCGATAAACTCATCTTT.